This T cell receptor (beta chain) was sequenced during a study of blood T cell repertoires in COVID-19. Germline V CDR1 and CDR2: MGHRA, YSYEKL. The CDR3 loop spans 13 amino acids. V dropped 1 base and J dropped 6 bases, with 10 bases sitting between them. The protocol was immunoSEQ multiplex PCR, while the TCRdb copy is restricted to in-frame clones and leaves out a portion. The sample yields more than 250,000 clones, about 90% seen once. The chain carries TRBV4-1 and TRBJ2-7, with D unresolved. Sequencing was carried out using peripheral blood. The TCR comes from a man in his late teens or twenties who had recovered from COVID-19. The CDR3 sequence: CASSQGPSGEQYF. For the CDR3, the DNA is TGCGCCAGCAGCCAAGGACCGTCGGGCGAGCAGTACTTC.